Here is one T cell receptor (beta chain) with its context. Its antigen remains unidentified. Some clones are missing from TCRdb's copy, which holds only in-frame ones; the method was immunoSEQ multiplex PCR. This sample carries about 45,000 clones, 65% to 70% of them seen once, and the ten largest clones take roughly 30%. Between the trimmed V and J ends, which lost 0 bases and 9 bases, there was a span of 10 bases. The CDR3 has 13 residues. Germline CDR1 reads SGHRS; CDR2 reads YFSETQ. ViraFEST assay sequencing came after antigen-specific CD4+ T cells were expanded with viral peptide pools. With nine to eleven days of culture completed, CD4+ T cells were isolated. PCR-confirmed SARS-CoV-2 infection occurred in the person between March and December 2020. Wells containing 1.5 million to 2.5 million PBMC each were cultured with 10 IU/ml IL-2 and approximately 10 ug/ml peptides. This entry comes from a study of vaccination effects on CD4 cells after COVID-19.

The clonotype originates from a human donor who had a prior SARS-CoV-2 infection. This specimen consisted of CD4+ T cells from PBMCs cultured with a peptide pool, obtained before COVID-19 vaccination. V and J are TRBV5-1 and TRBJ1-5; D is undetermined. In DNA form, the CDR3 reads TGCGCCAGCAGCTTGGACCCAGGCGGGCCCCAGCATTTT. Translating it yields CASSLDPGGPQHF.